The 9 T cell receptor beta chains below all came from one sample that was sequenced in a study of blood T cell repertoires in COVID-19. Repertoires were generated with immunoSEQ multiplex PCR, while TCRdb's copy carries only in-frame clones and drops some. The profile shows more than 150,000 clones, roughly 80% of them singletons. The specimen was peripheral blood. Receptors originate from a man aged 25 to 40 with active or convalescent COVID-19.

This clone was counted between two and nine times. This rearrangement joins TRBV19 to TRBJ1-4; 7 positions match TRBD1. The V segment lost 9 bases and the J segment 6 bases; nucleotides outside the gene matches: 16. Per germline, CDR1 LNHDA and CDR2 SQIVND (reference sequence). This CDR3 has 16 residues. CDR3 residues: CASLPSGTRGDEKLFF. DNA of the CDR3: TGTGCCAGCCTTCCTTCGGGTACCAGGGGGGATGAAAAACTGTTTTTT.

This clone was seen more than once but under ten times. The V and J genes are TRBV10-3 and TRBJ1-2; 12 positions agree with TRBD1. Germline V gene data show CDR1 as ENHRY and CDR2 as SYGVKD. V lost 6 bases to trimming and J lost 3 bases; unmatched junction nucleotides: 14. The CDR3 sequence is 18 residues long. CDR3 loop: CAISPGGGTGGKDYGYTF. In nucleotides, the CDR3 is TGTGCCATCAGCCCCGGTGGGGGGACAGGGGGCAAGGACTATGGCTACACCTTC.

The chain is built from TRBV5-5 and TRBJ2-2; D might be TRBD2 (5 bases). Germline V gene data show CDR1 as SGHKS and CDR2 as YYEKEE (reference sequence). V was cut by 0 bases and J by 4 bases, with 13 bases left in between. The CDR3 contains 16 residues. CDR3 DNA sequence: TGTGCCAGCAGCTTGGAGCGGTGGGAAAGCACCGGGGAGCTGTTTTTT. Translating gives CASSLERWESTGELFF.

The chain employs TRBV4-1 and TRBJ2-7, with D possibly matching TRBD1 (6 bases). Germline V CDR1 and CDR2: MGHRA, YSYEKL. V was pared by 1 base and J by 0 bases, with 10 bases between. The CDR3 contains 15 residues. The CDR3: CASSQVTGSSYEQYV. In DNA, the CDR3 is TGCGCCAGCAGCCAAGTAACAGGGAGCTCCTACGAGCAGTACGTC.

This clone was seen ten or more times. The chain's CDR3 is CASSQGGLNTGELFF. The CDR3 bases are TGTGCCAGCAGCCAAGGCGGGCTTAACACCGGGGAGCTGTTTTTT. The chain couples TRBV5-4 to TRBJ2-2; maybe TRBD2 (5 bases). Germline assignment: CDR1 SGHNT and CDR2 YYREEE (reference sequence). This CDR3 spans 15 amino acids. Trimming shortened V by 4 bases and J by 2 bases, and 12 bases separated the two germline ends. The whole variable domain, remainder taken from reference TRBV5-4 and TRBJ2-2, is ETGVTQSPTHLIKTRGQQVTLRCSSQSGHNTVSWYQQALGQGPQFIFQYYREEENGRGNFPPRFSGLQFPNYSSELNVNALELDDSALYLCASSQGGLNTGELFFGEGSRLTVL.

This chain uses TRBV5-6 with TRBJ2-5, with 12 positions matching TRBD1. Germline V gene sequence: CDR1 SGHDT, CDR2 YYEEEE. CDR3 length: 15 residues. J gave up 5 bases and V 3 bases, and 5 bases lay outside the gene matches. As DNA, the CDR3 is TGTGCCAGCAGCTCTGGGACAGGGGGCGCGGAGACCCAGTACTTC. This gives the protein CASSSGTGGAETQYF.

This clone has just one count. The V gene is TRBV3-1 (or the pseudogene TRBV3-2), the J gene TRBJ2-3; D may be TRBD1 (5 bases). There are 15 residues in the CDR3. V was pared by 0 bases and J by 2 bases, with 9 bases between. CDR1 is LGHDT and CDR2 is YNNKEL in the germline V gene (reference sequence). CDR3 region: CASSQDGAVTDTQYF. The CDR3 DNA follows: TGTGCCAGCAGCCAAGATGGGGCCGTCACAGATACGCAGTATTTT.

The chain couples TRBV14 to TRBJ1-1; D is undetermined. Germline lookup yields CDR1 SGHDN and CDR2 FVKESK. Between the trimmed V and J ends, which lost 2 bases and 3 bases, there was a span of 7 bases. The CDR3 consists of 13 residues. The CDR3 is CASSQTADTEAFF. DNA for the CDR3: TGTGCCAGCAGCCAAACAGCGGACACTGAAGCTTTCTTT.

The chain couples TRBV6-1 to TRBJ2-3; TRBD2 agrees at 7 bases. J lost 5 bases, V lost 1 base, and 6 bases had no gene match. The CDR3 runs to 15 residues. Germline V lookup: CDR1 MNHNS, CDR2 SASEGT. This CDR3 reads CASSEVWGGGDTQYF. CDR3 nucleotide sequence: TGTGCCAGCAGTGAAGTTTGGGGGGGTGGAGATACGCAGTATTTT.